This TCR beta chain originates from a study of molecular identifiers for immune sequencing clone quantification. Remarks on this clonotype: A much bigger clone sits one base away, suggesting this may be a read error.

One entry per CDR3 protein, called by TCRdb with MiXCR from the PCR reads. The sample lists over 65,000 distinct CDR3 sequences, approximately 23% occurring once. Each library that profiled naive CD8 cells came from about 20,000 to 1,000,000 sorted cells with 10%, 30% or 50% RNA. Sorting captured naive CD8 T cells as CD8+CD4-CCR7+CD45RA+. The CDR3 is 13 amino acids. Looked up from germline, CDR1 is SQVTM and CDR2 is ANQGSEA. V gene TRBV29-1 combines with J gene TRBJ2-2; D unclear. This receptor was identified in a human donor in good health. Some libraries in this study had Jurkat cell RNA spiked in. Sequenced sample: naive CD8+ T cells from blood, with Jurkat cell RNA spiked in. The sample's subset: FACS-sorted CD8+CD4-CCR7+CD45RA+ naive T cells. CDR3 residues: CIIWKVGSGELFF. The CDR3 nucleotides are TGCATCATCTGGAAGGTGGGCAGCGGGGAGCTGTTTTTT.